A single sample gave rise to the 11 T cell receptor beta chains below, sequenced in a study of cytomegalovirus exposure and HLA in healthy donors. Method: immunoSEQ multiplex PCR; TCRdb's copy keeps in-frame clones and lacks some. The sample contains about 83,000 clones, about 96% of which appear only once. The sequenced material came from PBMCs. The receptor set was obtained from a young woman in good health and CMV-seronegative.

The genes are TRBV18 and TRBJ2-7; 9 bases line up with TRBD1. The CDR3 runs 15 residues. CDR1 is KGHSH, CDR2 LQKENI, per germline. V lost 4 bases, J lost 5 bases, and 9 bases stayed unmatched. CDR3 sequence reads: CASSLGTGRVDEQYF. CDR3 bases: TGTGCCAGCTCACTCGGGACAGGGAGGGTGGACGAGCAGTACTTC.

The chain is built from TRBV6-6 and TRBJ2-5, with D possibly matching TRBD1 (5 bases). Trimming shortened V by 8 bases and J by 7 bases, and 14 bases separated the two germline ends. The germline gives CDR1 MNHNY, CDR2 SVGAGI (reference sequence). CDR3 size: 12 residues. CDR3 protein: CASGHPSGTQYF. The CDR3 DNA reads TGTGCCAGCGGACACCCCAGTGGGACCCAGTACTTC.

This chain uses TRBV19 with TRBJ2-6; D unclear. Looked up from germline, CDR1 is LNHDA and CDR2 is SQIVND (reference sequence). This CDR3 is 13 amino acids long. Deletions cut 7 bases from V and 0 bases from J, with 4 bases between. The CDR3 DNA is TGTGCCAGTACTACCTCTGGGGCCAACGTCCTGACTTTC. Encoded protein: CASTTSGANVLTF.

The rearrangement links TRBV5-6 to TRBJ2-2; TRBD2 matches at 7 bases. Germline CDR1 and CDR2: SGHDT and YYEEEE. This CDR3 comprises 14 residues. Germline trimming cut 3 bases from V and 4 bases from J; bases unmatched to any gene: 3. The DNA of the CDR3 is TGTGCCAGCAGCTATGGGAGGGGCACCGGGGAGCTGTTTTTT. Amino acids: CASSYGRGTGELFF.

The genes are TRBV7-9 and TRBJ2-5; 7 positions agree with TRBD2. J gave up 5 bases and V 1 base, and 13 bases lay outside the gene matches. The CDR3 is 17 amino acids. CDR1 SEHNR and CDR2 FQNEAQ come from the germline V gene (reference sequence). CDR3 nucleotide sequence: TGTGCCAGCAGCTTAGGCGAAGCGGGAATTGGCCAGGAGACCCAGTACTTC. Its translation: CASSLGEAGIGQETQYF.

This chain connects TRBV19 to TRBJ1-2; no clear D. Germline V CDR1 and CDR2: LNHDA, SQIVND (reference sequence). V shed 4 bases and J shed 4 bases, with 4 bases lying between them. The CDR3 consists of 11 residues. Here the CDR3 reads CASSRAYGYTF. Written as DNA, the CDR3 is TGTGCCAGTAGTAGAGCCTATGGCTACACCTTC. Full variable domain (remainder filled in from reference TRBV19 and TRBJ1-2): DGGITQSPKYLFRKEGQNVTLSCEQNLNHDAMYWYRQDPGQGLRLIYYSQIVNDFQKGDIAEGYSVSREKKESFPLTVTSAQKNPTAFYLCASSRAYGYTFGSGTRLTVV.

The rearrangement uses TRBV5-1 and TRBJ2-7; a weak D match, TRBD1 (6 bases). Germline lookup yields CDR1 SGHRS and CDR2 YFSETQ. This CDR3 region has 14 residues. V lost 4 bases to trimming and J lost 2 bases, with 13 bases between them. Here the CDR3 reads CASSDRWGPYEQYF. CDR3 DNA: TGCGCCAGCAGCGACAGGTGGGGACCCTACGAGCAGTACTTC.

The gene calls are TRBV10-1 and TRBJ2-1; D unresolved. The germline gives CDR1 WNHNN, CDR2 SYGVQD (reference sequence). Between the trimmed V and J ends, which lost 0 bases and 6 bases, there was a span of 6 bases. The CDR3 has 13 residues. CDR3 nucleotides: TGCGCCAGCAGTGAGTCCGTCGGCAATGAGCAGTTCTTC. As protein: CASSESVGNEQFF.

The rearrangement links TRBV5-1 to TRBJ2-7, with 9 bases aligning to TRBD2. V gave up 7 bases and J gave up 5 bases; unmatched junction bases: 10. Looked up from germline, CDR1 is SGHRS and CDR2 is YFSETQ. The CDR3 has 14 amino acids. The CDR3 sequence: CASGYSGSFNEQYF. For the CDR3, the DNA is TGCGCCAGCGGATATAGCGGGAGCTTCAACGAGCAGTACTTC.

The chain is built from TRBV15 and TRBJ1-1, with D perhaps matching TRBD1 (5 bases). CDR3 length: 17 residues. The germline V gene has CDR1 LNHNV and CDR2 YYDKDF (reference sequence). The V gene lost 0 bases and the J gene lost 0 bases, with 14 bases spanning the gap. As DNA, the CDR3 is TGTGCCACCAGCAGAGATCGACAGTTAGAGTTGAACACTGAAGCTTTCTTT. This encodes CATSRDRQLELNTEAFF.

The chain has TRBV2 and TRBJ2-1; D gene uncertain. CDR1 is SNHLY, CDR2 FYNNEI, per germline. The CDR3 totals 13 residues. The V gene lost 8 bases and the J gene lost 1 base, with 9 bases spanning the gap. The CDR3 nucleotides are TGTGCCAGCTACACCCCTTCCTACAATGAGCAGTTCTTC. It translates to CASYTPSYNEQFF. The full variable domain, its missing parts supplied by reference TRBV2 and TRBJ2-1, is EPEVTQTPSHQVTQMGQEVILRCVPISNHLYFYWYRQILGQKVEFLVSFYNNEISEKSEIFDDQFSVERPDGSNFTLKIRSTKLEDSAMYFCASYTPSYNEQFFGPGTRLTVL.